This passage covers 30 T cell receptor beta chains from one sample sequenced in a study of blood T cell repertoires in COVID-19. TCRdb's copy holds only in-frame clones and misses some; the assay was immunoSEQ multiplex PCR. The sample records some 150,000 clones, around 83% being singletons. The sequenced material came from peripheral blood. The receptors were gathered from a woman aged 55-75 years with COVID-19, enrolled during active disease.

The chain employs TRBV7-9 and TRBJ1-1; D ambiguous. V was pared by 5 bases and J by 6 bases, with 10 bases between. Germline V gene sequence: CDR1 SEHNR, CDR2 FQNEAQ (reference sequence). The CDR3 covers 12 residues. In DNA form, the CDR3 reads TGTGCCAGCAGCCACAACCTCGCTGAAGCTTTCTTT. It translates to CASSHNLAEAFF. Full variable domain (missing parts from reference TRBV7-9 and TRBJ1-1): DTGVSQNPRHKITKRGQNVTFRCDPISEHNRLYWYRQTLGQGPEFLTYFQNEAQLEKSRLLSDRFSAERPKGSFSTLEIQRTEQGDSAMYLCASSHNLAEAFFGQGTRLTVV.

The chain employs TRBV3-1 (or the pseudogene TRBV3-2) and TRBJ1-2, with no clear D. Germline CDR1 and CDR2: LGHDT and YNNKEL (reference sequence). V was trimmed by 1 base and J by 7 bases, leaving 16 bases between them. The CDR3 is 15 residues long. The chain's CDR3 is CASSQVRSGLSGYTF. The CDR3 region has the DNA TGTGCCAGCAGCCAAGTTCGCTCGGGGTTGAGTGGCTACACCTTC.

The V gene is TRBV24-1, the J gene TRBJ2-1, with D perhaps matching TRBD1 (6 bases). The germline V gene has CDR1 KGHDR and CDR2 SFDVKD. The CDR3 contains 14 residues. The V gene lost 1 base and the J gene lost 6 bases, with 9 bases spanning the gap. DNA for the CDR3: TGTGCCACCAGTGATTTTAGACAGGCCAATGAGCAGTTCTTC. This encodes CATSDFRQANEQFF.

The chain has TRBV7-9 and TRBJ1-4; the D is unclear. The ends were cut back, 2 bases at V and 5 bases at J, with 18 bases in the middle. The germline V gene encodes CDR1 SEHNR and CDR2 FQNEAQ (reference sequence). The CDR3 consists of 17 residues. The CDR3 loop reads CASSLRTAGPNNEKLFF. The CDR3 DNA sequence: TGTGCCAGCAGCTTAAGGACGGCGGGCCCAAACAATGAAAAACTGTTTTTT.

The chain couples TRBV6-4 to TRBJ1-1; D unresolved. CDR1 MRHNA and CDR2 SNTAGT come from the germline V gene. V lost 6 bases and J 3 bases, leaving 11 bases between the germline ends. This CDR3 has 13 residues. Here the CDR3 reads CASRNGYDTEAFF. The CDR3, as DNA: TGTGCCAGCAGAAACGGTTACGACACTGAAGCTTTCTTT.

This clone was observed once. The chain carries TRBV3-1 (or the pseudogene TRBV3-2) and TRBJ1-4; tentatively, D is TRBD1 (6 bases). CDR1 is LGHDT and CDR2 is YNNKEL in the germline V gene (reference sequence). This CDR3 is built from 16 residues. V lost 0 bases and J 3 bases, leaving 11 bases between the germline ends. CDR3 nucleotide sequence: TGTGCCAGCAGCCAAGATGCCAGGGGCCCTAATGAAAAACTGTTTTTT. Translation: CASSQDARGPNEKLFF.

This clone was recorded only once. This chain links TRBV6-1 with TRBJ1-1, with D possibly TRBD1 on 5 matching bases. CDR1 MNHNS and CDR2 SASEGT come from the germline V gene. The V and J ends lost 0 bases and 0 bases respectively, with 14 bases between them. The CDR3 contains 17 residues. CDR3 sequence reads: CASSEAVGQRVNTEAFF. CDR3 in DNA: TGTGCCAGCAGTGAAGCGGTGGGGCAAAGGGTGAACACTGAAGCTTTCTTT.

This chain's CDR3 is CASSARGQVPNQPQHF. The CDR3, as DNA: TGTGCCAGCAGCGCTCGGGGACAGGTTCCCAATCAGCCCCAGCATTTT. This chain uses TRBV2 with TRBJ1-5; 8 nucleotides align to TRBD1. CDR1 SNHLY and CDR2 FYNNEI come from the germline V gene. The ends lost 6 bases at V and 3 bases at J; junction bases unmatched: 10. This CDR3 is built from 16 residues.

CDR3 nucleotide sequence: TGTGCCAGCAGCAAAAAGGGCATAGGAGGGCAGCCCCAGCATTTT. This encodes CASSKKGIGGQPQHF. The chain joins TRBV7-2 to TRBJ1-5; D call uncertain. This CDR3 contains 15 residues. The germline V gene has CDR1 SGHTA and CDR2 FQGNSA. Deletions cut 5 bases from V and 7 bases from J, with 18 bases between.

The DNA of the CDR3 is TGTGCCAGCAGTGAACTACAGGGGAGAGGTGAGCAGTTCTTC. Residues: CASSELQGRGEQFF. The chain has TRBV6-1 and TRBJ2-1, with TRBD1 matching 7 bases. From germline, CDR1 is MNHNS and CDR2 SASEGT. V dropped 2 bases and J dropped 9; count of bases not matched to a gene: 7. This CDR3 is 14 amino acids long.

The CDR3 is CASSLGQGRETQYF. The DNA for the CDR3 is TGTGCCAGCTCACTGGGACAGGGCAGGGAGACCCAGTACTTC. V and J are TRBV18 and TRBJ2-5; TRBD1 matches 9 bases. The J segment lost 5 bases and the V segment lost 4 bases, leaving 5 bases of the junction unmatched. The CDR3 totals 14 residues. In germline, CDR1 is KGHSH, CDR2 LQKENI.

The chain combines TRBV5-1 with TRBJ2-1; D is possibly TRBD1 (6 bases). V shed 0 bases and J shed 4 bases, with 11 bases lying between them. The CDR3 consists of 15 residues. CDR1 SGHRS and CDR2 YFSETQ come from the germline V gene. CDR3 bases: TGCGCCAGCAGCTTGGATACACAGGGTTACAATGAGCAGTTCTTC. Encoded protein: CASSLDTQGYNEQFF. Supplemented by reference TRBV5-1 and TRBJ2-1, the full variable domain reads KAGVTQTPRYLIKTRGQQVTLSCSPISGHRSVSWYQQTPGQGLQFLFEYFSETQRNKGNFPGRFSGRQFSNSRSEMNVSTLELGDSALYLCASSLDTQGYNEQFFGPGTRLTVL.

The J gene is TRBJ2-5, the V gene TRBV24-1, with a tentative D call TRBD2 (6 bases). V shed 4 bases and J shed 2 bases, with 22 bases lying between them. CDR3 size: 18 residues. Germline loops: CDR1 KGHDR, CDR2 SFDVKD. DNA of the CDR3: TGTGCCACCAGTGACCAAAGTGACCCCCGGGGGTCGCAAGAGACCCAGTACTTC. This codes for CATSDQSDPRGSQETQYF.

This clone was counted once. The chain couples TRBV7-3 to TRBJ1-1, with TRBD1 matching over 7 bases. Germline-derived CDR1 and CDR2 are SGHTA and FQGTGA. There are 13 residues in the CDR3. Trimming removed 6 bases from V and 4 bases from J; junction bases left unmatched: 5. CDR3 region: CASSYTGVTEAFF. The CDR3 DNA sequence: TGTGCCAGCAGTTACACAGGGGTCACTGAAGCTTTCTTT.

The V gene is TRBV28, the J gene TRBJ1-2; perhaps TRBD1 as D (5 bases). The CDR3 consists of 13 residues. Germline assignment: CDR1 MDHEN and CDR2 SYDVKM. Trimming stripped 3 bases from V and 3 bases from J, with 8 bases between. CDR3 in amino acids: CASSLETDYGYTF. CDR3 DNA: TGTGCCAGCAGTTTGGAGACAGACTATGGCTACACCTTC.

The chain combines TRBV19 with TRBJ2-5; TRBD2 aligns across 11 bases. The CDR3 loop spans 16 amino acids. J gave up 2 bases and V 2 bases, and 4 bases lay outside the gene matches. CDR1 LNHDA and CDR2 SQIVND come from the germline V gene (reference sequence). CDR3 DNA sequence: TGTGCCAGTAGTATAAGGTTAGCGGGAGGGCAAGAGACCCAGTACTTC. Its protein is CASSIRLAGGQETQYF.

The V gene is TRBV18, the J gene TRBJ1-1; 8 bases agree with TRBD1. Germline V gene data show CDR1 as KGHSH and CDR2 as LQKENI. The CDR3 spans 16 residues. Trimming at V came to 2 bases and at J to 1 base, leaving 6 bases not matched to a gene. DNA of the CDR3: TGTGCCAGCTCACCAGATATACAGGGGGGGAACACTGAAGCTTTCTTT. Encoded protein: CASSPDIQGGNTEAFF.

The chain couples TRBV18 to TRBJ1-2; D uncertain. V was clipped by 6 bases and J by 5 bases, with 13 bases between them. The CDR3 is 13 amino acids. CDR1 and CDR2 (germline): KGHSH, LQKENI. The CDR3 nucleotides read TGTGCCAGCTCCCGCCAGGCAGAATATGGCTACACCTTC. It translates to CASSRQAEYGYTF.

The chain carries TRBV6-4 and TRBJ1-1; D is unclear. Trimming took 7 bases from V and 0 from J, leaving 12 bases between them. The CDR3 covers 14 residues. Germline CDR1 MRHNA, CDR2 SNTAGT. In nucleotides, the CDR3 is TGTGCCAGCATCCTATCCGGGATGAACACTGAAGCTTTCTTT. Protein product: CASILSGMNTEAFF.

This rearrangement joins TRBV6-5 to TRBJ1-2, with 8 bases matching TRBD1. The length of the CDR3 is 13 residues. Germline-derived CDR1 and CDR2 are MNHEY and SVGAGI. J lost 8 bases, V lost 7 bases, and 9 bases had no gene match. CDR3 amino acids: CASNRGRGLGYTF. The CDR3 DNA reads TGTGCCAGCAATCGGGGCAGGGGGCTCGGCTACACCTTC.

Comment on this clone: Other DNA sequences in the same sample also yield this CDR3. The chain links TRBV5-1 to TRBJ1-1; maybe TRBD1 (6 bases). Germline V CDR1 and CDR2: SGHRS, YFSETQ. CDR3 length: 13 amino acids. Trimming stripped 4 bases from V and 4 bases from J, with 11 bases between. DNA for the CDR3: TGCGCCAGCAGCCGTCAGGGGTCCACTGAAGCTTTCTTT. Translating gives CASSRQGSTEAFF.

In this sample, this clone turned up many times. The rearrangement links TRBV7-8 to TRBJ1-1; no definite D call. V lost 3 bases and J lost 4, with 15 bases in between. The CDR3 length is 15 residues. From germline, CDR1 is SGHVS and CDR2 FQNEAQ. The CDR3 is CASSFFEGSGTEAFF. The DNA for the CDR3 is TGTGCCAGCAGCTTTTTTGAGGGTTCGGGCACTGAAGCTTTCTTT.

In its sample, this clone was seen a few times. V gene TRBV3-1 (or the pseudogene TRBV3-2) combines with J gene TRBJ2-2; 7 nucleotides match TRBD2. Per the germline V gene, CDR1 is LGHDT and CDR2 is YNNKEL (reference sequence). Losses at the gene ends were 0 bases for V and 5 bases for J; bases not matched to a gene: 0. The CDR3 length is 14 residues. The CDR3 nucleotides read TGTGCCAGCAGCCAAGAGGGGGGGACCGGGGAGCTGTTTTTT. This gives the protein CASSQEGGTGELFF.

The chain is built from TRBV18 and TRBJ1-1, with 7 bases fitting TRBD1. CDR3 length equals 17 residues. V shed 4 bases and J 2 bases; nucleotides not matched to a gene: 13. CDR1 and CDR2 (germline): KGHSH, LQKENI. This CDR3 is CASSRLGPGTVNTEAFF. The DNA for the CDR3 is TGTGCCAGCTCACGGTTGGGGCCCGGGACAGTAAACACTGAAGCTTTCTTT.

This clone was detected only once. V is TRBV19 and J is TRBJ2-3, with TRBD1 matching 7 bases. The V gene's germline CDR1 is LNHDA and CDR2 SQIVND (reference sequence). Losses at the gene ends were 2 bases for V and 2 bases for J; bases not matched to a gene: 10. The CDR3 extends over 17 amino acids. CDR3 bases: TGTGCCAGTAGTATACTATCGGGACAGCCGAACACAGATACGCAGTATTTT. Its translation: CASSILSGQPNTDTQYF.

This chain links TRBV7-2 with TRBJ1-3; 8 nucleotides line up with TRBD1. Per germline, CDR1 SGHTA and CDR2 FQGNSA. Trimming at V came to 5 bases and at J to 0 bases, leaving 6 bases not matched to a gene. The CDR3 extends over 16 amino acids. DNA of the CDR3: TGTGCCAGCAGCATCGACAGGGGTCACTCTGGAAACACCATATATTTT. Translation gives CASSIDRGHSGNTIYF. The entire variable domain, with the rest obtained from reference TRBV7-2 and TRBJ1-3, is as follows: GAGVSQSPSNKVTEKGKDVELRCDPISGHTALYWYRQSLGQGLEFLIYFQGNSAPDKSGLPSDRFSAERTGGSVSTLTIQRTQQEDSAVYLCASSIDRGHSGNTIYFGEGSWLTVV.

The V call is TRBV6-5, the J call TRBJ2-7; 12 bases match TRBD2. Per the germline V gene, CDR1 is MNHEY and CDR2 is SVGAGI. This CDR3 has 15 amino acids. Losses at the gene ends were 7 bases for V and 4 bases for J; bases not matched to a gene: 8. The CDR3 coding sequence is TGTGCCAGCACAGTCGGGACTAGCGGGTCTTACGAGCAGTACTTC. Translated, it gives CASTVGTSGSYEQYF.

This clone has only one observation. V gene TRBV10-2 combines with J gene TRBJ1-4; D unresolved. Trimming took 7 bases from V and 8 from J, leaving 11 bases between them. Germline CDR1 and CDR2: WSHSY and SAAADI. The CDR3 extends over 12 amino acids. The CDR3 here is CASTPEREKLFF. CDR3 bases: TGCGCCAGCACCCCCGAGCGGGAAAAACTGTTTTTT.

The CDR3 is CASSSGGDRGVETQYF. Written as DNA, the CDR3 is TGTGCCAGCAGTTCCGGGGGAGACAGGGGCGTCGAGACCCAGTACTTC. This chain joins TRBV3-1 (or the pseudogene TRBV3-2) and TRBJ2-5; TRBD1 matches at 8 bases. This CDR3 is built from 16 residues. V lost 6 bases and J lost 5; bases outside the gene matches: 14. Germline V lookup: CDR1 LGHDT, CDR2 YNNKEL (reference sequence).

This chain's CDR3 is CSVEVAGNREAFF. DNA of the CDR3: TGCAGCGTTGAAGTAGCGGGGAATCGGGAAGCTTTCTTT. The genes are TRBV29-1 and TRBJ1-1; no clear D. With 1 base removed from V and 8 bases from J, the gap between germline ends came to 14 bases. This CDR3 region has 13 residues. Per the germline V gene, CDR1 is SQVTM and CDR2 is ANQGSEA.